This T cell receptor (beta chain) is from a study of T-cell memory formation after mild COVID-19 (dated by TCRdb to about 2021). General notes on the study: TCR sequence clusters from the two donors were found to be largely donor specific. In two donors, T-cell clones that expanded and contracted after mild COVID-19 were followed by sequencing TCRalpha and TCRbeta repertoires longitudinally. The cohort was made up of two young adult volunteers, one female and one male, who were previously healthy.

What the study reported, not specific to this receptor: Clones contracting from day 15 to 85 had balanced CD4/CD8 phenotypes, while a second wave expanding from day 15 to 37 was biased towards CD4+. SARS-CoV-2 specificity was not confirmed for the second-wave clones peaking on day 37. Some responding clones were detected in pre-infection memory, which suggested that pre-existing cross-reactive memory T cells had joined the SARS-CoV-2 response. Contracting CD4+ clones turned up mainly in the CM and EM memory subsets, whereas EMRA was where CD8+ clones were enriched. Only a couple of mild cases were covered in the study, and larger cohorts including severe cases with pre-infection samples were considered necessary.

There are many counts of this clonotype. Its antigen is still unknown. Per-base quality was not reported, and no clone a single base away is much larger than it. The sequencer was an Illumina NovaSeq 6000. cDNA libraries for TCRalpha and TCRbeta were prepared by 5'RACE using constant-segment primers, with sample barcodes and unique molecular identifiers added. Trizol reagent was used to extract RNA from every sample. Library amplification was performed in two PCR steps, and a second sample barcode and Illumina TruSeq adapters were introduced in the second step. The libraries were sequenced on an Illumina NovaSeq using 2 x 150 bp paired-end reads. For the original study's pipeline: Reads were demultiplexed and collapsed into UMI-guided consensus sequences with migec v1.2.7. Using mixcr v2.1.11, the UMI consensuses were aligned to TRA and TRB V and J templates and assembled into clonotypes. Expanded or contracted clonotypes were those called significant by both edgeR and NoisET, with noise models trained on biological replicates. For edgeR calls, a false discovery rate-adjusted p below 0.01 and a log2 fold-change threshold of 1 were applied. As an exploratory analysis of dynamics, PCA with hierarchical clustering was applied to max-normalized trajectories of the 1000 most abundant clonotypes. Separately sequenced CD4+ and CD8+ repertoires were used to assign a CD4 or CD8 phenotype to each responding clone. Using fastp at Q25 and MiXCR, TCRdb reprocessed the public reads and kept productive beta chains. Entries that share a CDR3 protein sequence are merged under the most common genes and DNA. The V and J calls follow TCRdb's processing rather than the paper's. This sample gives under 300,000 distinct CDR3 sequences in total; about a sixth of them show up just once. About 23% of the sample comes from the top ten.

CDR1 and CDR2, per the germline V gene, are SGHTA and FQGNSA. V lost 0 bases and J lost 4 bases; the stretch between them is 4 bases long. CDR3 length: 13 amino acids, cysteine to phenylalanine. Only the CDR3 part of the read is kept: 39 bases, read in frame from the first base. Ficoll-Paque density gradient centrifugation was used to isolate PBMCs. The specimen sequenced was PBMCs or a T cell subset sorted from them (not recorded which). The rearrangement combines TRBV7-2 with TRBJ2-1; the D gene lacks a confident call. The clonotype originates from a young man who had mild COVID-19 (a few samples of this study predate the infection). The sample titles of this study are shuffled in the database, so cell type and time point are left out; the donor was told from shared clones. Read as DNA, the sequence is TGTGCCAGCAGCTTAGCGGAATACAATGAGCAGTTCTTC. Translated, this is CASSLAEYNEQFF.